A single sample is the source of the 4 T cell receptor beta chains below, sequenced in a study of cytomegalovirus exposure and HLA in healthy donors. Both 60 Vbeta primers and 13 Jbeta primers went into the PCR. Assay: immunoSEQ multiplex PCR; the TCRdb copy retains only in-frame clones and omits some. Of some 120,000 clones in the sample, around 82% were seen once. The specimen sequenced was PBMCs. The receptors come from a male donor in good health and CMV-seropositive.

CDR3 sequence: CASSIGLAGAAGPYEQYF. The DNA for the CDR3 is TGTGCCAGTAGTATCGGACTAGCGGGAGCTGCGGGGCCCTACGAGCAGTACTTC. The V and J genes are TRBV19 and TRBJ2-5; TRBD2 matches at 13 bases. Gene TRBJ2-7 matches the end of the DNA better, so the J call may be wrong. The CDR3 is made up of 18 amino acids. Germline loops: CDR1 LNHDA, CDR2 SQIVND (reference sequence).

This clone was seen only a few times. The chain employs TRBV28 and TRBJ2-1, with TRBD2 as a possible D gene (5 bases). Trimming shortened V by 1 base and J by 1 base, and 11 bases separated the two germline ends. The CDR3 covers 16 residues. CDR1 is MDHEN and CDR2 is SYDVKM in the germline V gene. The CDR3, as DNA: TGTGCCAGCAGTTTATCCCTAGCCTTGTCCTACAATGAGCAGTTCTTC. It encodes CASSLSLALSYNEQFF. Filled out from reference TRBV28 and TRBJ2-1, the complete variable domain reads DVKVTQSSRYLVKRTGEKVFLECVQDMDHENMFWYRQDPGLGLRLIYFSYDVKMKEKGDIPEGYSVSREKKERFSLILESASTNQTSMYLCASSLSLALSYNEQFFGPGTRLTVL.

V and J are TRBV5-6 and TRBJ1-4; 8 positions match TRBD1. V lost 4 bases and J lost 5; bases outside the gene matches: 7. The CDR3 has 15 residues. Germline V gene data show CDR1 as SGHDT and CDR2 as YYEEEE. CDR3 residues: CASSGMTGENEKLFF. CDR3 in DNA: TGTGCCAGCAGCGGAATGACAGGGGAGAATGAAAAACTGTTTTTT.

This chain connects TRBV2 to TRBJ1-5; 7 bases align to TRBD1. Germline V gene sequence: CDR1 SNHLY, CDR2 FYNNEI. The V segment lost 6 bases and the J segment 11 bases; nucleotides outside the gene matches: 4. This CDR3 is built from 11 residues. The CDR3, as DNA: TGTGCCAGCAGGGACAGGCTGTCCCAGCATTTT. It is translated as CASRDRLSQHF.